Each of the 21 T cell receptor beta chains below was sequenced from the same sample in a study of neurological immune-mediated disorders. MiXCR, run by TCRdb on the 5' RACE reads, gives a single entry per CDR3 protein. The data contain roughly 50,000 distinct CDR3 sequences, approximately 11% of them seen just once; the ten biggest clones take up about 10%. Sequenced sample: PBMCs. The receptors come from a woman aged 55-69 years with HTLV-1-associated myelopathy (HAM/TSP).

There are many counts of this clonotype. The chain combines TRBV9 with TRBJ2-3, with a weak D call TRBD1 (5 bases). The germline V gene encodes CDR1 SGDLS and CDR2 YYNGEE. The CDR3 runs 13 residues. V gave up 4 bases and J gave up 4 bases, with 10 bases separating them. The CDR3 bases are TGTGCCAGCAGCTTAGGGGATTCAGATACGCAGTATTTT. Translated: CASSLGDSDTQYF.

This clonotype was seen at least ten times. The chain recombines TRBV7-2 with TRBJ1-5, with D possibly being TRBD1 (5 bases). The V end lost 0 bases, the J end lost 3 bases, and 9 bases lay between the germline ends. CDR3 size: 15 residues. Germline V CDR1 and CDR2: SGHTA, FQGNSA. CDR3 coding DNA: TGTGCCAGCAGCTTAGCAGGGGCCTTCAATCAGCCCCAGCATTTT. This codes for CASSLAGAFNQPQHF.

V usage is TRBV28 and J usage is TRBJ2-1, with D possibly being TRBD1 or TRBD2 (5 bases each). The CDR3 consists of 14 residues. Trimming shortened V by 5 bases and J by 10 bases, and 18 bases separated the two germline ends. In germline, CDR1 is MDHEN, CDR2 SYDVKM. The DNA for the CDR3 is TGTGCCAGCAGTCAGCCAAGCGGCAGGGCGGAGCAGTTCTTC. Its protein is CASSQPSGRAEQFF.

As concerns this clonotype: A much more abundant neighbour one base away suggests this may be a read error. The CDR3 is CASSLARTSENNEQFF. CDR3 nucleotides: TGCGCCAGCAGCTTGGCCAGGACTAGCGAGAACAATGAGCAGTTCTTC. The genes are TRBV5-1 and TRBJ2-1; TRBD2 matches 9 bases. V was clipped by 0 bases and J by 5 bases; unmatched bases: 6. CDR1 and CDR2 (germline): SGHRS, YFSETQ. CDR3 length equals 16 residues.

This clonotype was picked up many times. The rearrangement links TRBV12-3 or TRBV12-4 to TRBJ1-5; D possibly corresponds to TRBD1 (6 bases). This CDR3 comprises 14 residues. Trimming removed 4 bases from V and 6 bases from J, with 13 bases in between. CDR3 amino acids: CASSSWGARQPQHF. DNA for the CDR3: TGTGCCAGCAGTTCTTGGGGGGCCCGTCAGCCCCAGCATTTT.

In this sample, this clonotype turned up many times. J is TRBJ2-1 and V is TRBV5-1; D remains ambiguous. The V end was cut by 4 bases, the J end by 4 bases, with 6 bases between. CDR1 and CDR2 (germline): SGHRS, YFSETQ. This CDR3 is built from 12 residues. The CDR3 sequence: CASSRPYNEQFF. For the CDR3, the DNA is TGCGCCAGCAGCCGCCCTTACAATGAGCAGTTCTTC.

By frequency in the sample, this clonotype is medium-sized. V usage is TRBV5-1 and J usage is TRBJ2-2, with a tentative D call TRBD2 (5 bases). CDR1 is SGHRS and CDR2 is YFSETQ in the germline V gene. This CDR3 comprises 16 residues. V lost 5 bases to trimming and J lost 6 bases, with 20 bases between them. CDR3 nucleotides: TGCGCCAGCAGTTGGAGGTGTCTAGCCGGTTCCGGGGAGCTGTTTTTT. Its protein is CASSWRCLAGSGELFF. Combining the CDR3 with reference TRBV5-1 and TRBJ2-2 gives the whole variable domain KAGVTQTPRYLIKTRGQQVTLSCSPISGHRSVSWYQQTPGQGLQFLFEYFSETQRNKGNFPGRFSGRQFSNSRSEMNVSTLELGDSALYLCASSWRCLAGSGELFFGEGSRLTVL.

This clonotype was seen repeatedly, ten times or more. The chain joins TRBV5-1 to TRBJ1-2, with 9 bases that match TRBD1. The junction had 11 bases not matched to a gene; V was cut back by 4 bases and J by 7 bases. Germline-derived CDR1 and CDR2 are SGHRS and YFSETQ. The CDR3 is 15 residues long. Written as DNA, the CDR3 is TGCGCCAGCAGCCCGAACTCTGACAGGGGGACTGGCTACACCTTC. Residues: CASSPNSDRGTGYTF.

The V call is TRBV28, the J call TRBJ2-3; D gene unclear. From germline, CDR1 is MDHEN and CDR2 SYDVKM. CDR3 length: 14 amino acids. V lost 2 bases to trimming and J lost 12 bases, with 18 bases between them. The CDR3 sequence is CASSLNGRHEGQYF. The CDR3 bases are TGTGCCAGCAGTTTAAATGGGCGACATGAAGGTCAGTATTTT.

This clonotype was seen many times. The chain combines TRBV7-9 with TRBJ2-1, with 7 bases identical to TRBD1. CDR1 is SEHNR, CDR2 FQNEAQ, per germline (reference sequence). CDR3 size: 16 residues. Trimming cost V 5 bases and J 0 bases; bases outside gene matches: 7. The CDR3 is CASSHRQGSSYNEQFF. CDR3 DNA sequence: TGTGCCAGCAGCCATCGACAGGGAAGCTCCTACAATGAGCAGTTCTTC. The entire variable domain, with the rest obtained from reference TRBV7-9 and TRBJ2-1, is as follows: DTGVSQNPRHKITKRGQNVTFRCDPISEHNRLYWYRQTLGQGPEFLTYFQNEAQLEKSRLLSDRFSAERPKGSFSTLEIQRTEQGDSAMYLCASSHRQGSSYNEQFFGPGTRLTVL.

By proportion, this clonotype is medium-sized. The chain uses TRBV5-5 and TRBJ1-6; the D is unclear. Germline V gene lookup returns CDR1 SGHKS and CDR2 YYEKEE (reference sequence). V lost 2 bases, J lost 6 bases, and 9 bases lay in between. The CDR3 has 14 amino acids. DNA for the CDR3: TGTGCCAGCAGCTTCAGTGGTGGTAATTCACCCCTCCACTTT. This encodes CASSFSGGNSPLHF.

The rearrangement uses TRBV7-8 and TRBJ2-1, with no clear D. V was trimmed by 1 base and J by 6 bases, leaving 7 bases between them. The CDR3 totals 13 residues. Per germline, CDR1 SGHVS and CDR2 FQNEAQ. DNA for the CDR3: TGTGCCAGCAGCTTAGGTGGTGTCAATGAGCAGTTCTTC. Protein product: CASSLGGVNEQFF.

This clonotype was seen many times. This chain joins TRBV9 and TRBJ2-3, with TRBD2 as a possible D gene (6 bases). Between the trimmed V and J ends, which lost 5 bases and 0 bases, there was a span of 10 bases. This CDR3 has 14 residues. Germline V CDR1 and CDR2: SGDLS, YYNGEE. This CDR3 is CASSASGSTDTQYF. DNA of the CDR3: TGTGCCAGCAGTGCGAGCGGGAGCACAGATACGCAGTATTTT. Filled out from reference TRBV9 and TRBJ2-3, the complete variable domain reads DSGVTQTPKHLITATGQRVTLRCSPRSGDLSVYWYQQSLDQGLQFLIQYYNGEERAKGNILERFSAQQFPDLHSELNLSSLELGDSALYFCASSASGSTDTQYFGPGTRLTVL.

This clonotype was detected a few times. The gene calls are TRBV6-6 and TRBJ2-3; 8 bases map to TRBD2. Germline lookup yields CDR1 MNHNY and CDR2 SVGAGI (reference sequence). V was pared by 2 bases and J by 0 bases, with 13 bases of the junction left unmatched. The length of the CDR3 is 19 residues. CDR3 protein: CASSYPAGVAATSTDTQYF. The CDR3 nucleotides are TGTGCCAGCAGTTACCCAGCGGGAGTAGCCGCAACTAGCACAGATACGCAGTATTTT.

The V call is TRBV6-1, the J call TRBJ2-7; D remains unclear. The CDR3 length is 15 residues. Germline CDR1 MNHNS, CDR2 SASEGT. V lost 0 bases, J lost 4 bases, and 13 bases lay in between. The CDR3 region has the DNA TGTGCCAGCAGTGAAGCTAAGAACCAGCAATACGAGCAGTACTTC. This gives the protein CASSEAKNQQYEQYF.

This clonotype was detected many times. The J gene is TRBJ2-1, the V gene TRBV5-1, with no clear D. The V end lost 5 bases, the J end lost 9 bases, and 12 bases lay between the germline ends. The CDR3 has 12 amino acids. Germline CDR1 reads SGHRS; CDR2 reads YFSETQ. In DNA, the CDR3 is TGCGCCAGCAGGGCTACCGGCATTGAGCAGTTCTTC. Its protein is CASRATGIEQFF.

At least ten counts were recorded for this clonotype. The chain links TRBV28 to TRBJ1-5; D unclear. V lost 3 bases and J lost 3, with 9 bases in between. The germline CDR1 and CDR2 sequences are MDHEN and SYDVKM. CDR3 length: 14 amino acids. CDR3 loop: CASSFRRDNQPQHF. The CDR3 nucleotides read TGTGCCAGCAGTTTCCGTCGTGACAATCAGCCCCAGCATTTT.

This clonotype has at least ten counts. This sequence joins TRBV3-1 and TRBJ2-2; 9 nucleotides line up with TRBD2. The CDR3 contains 15 residues. Germline V gene sequence: CDR1 LGHDT, CDR2 YNNKEL (reference sequence). Trimming cost V 6 bases and J 1 base; bases outside gene matches: 3. CDR3 sequence reads: CASRSTSGNTGELFF. The CDR3 nucleotides read TGTGCCAGCAGATCGACTAGCGGGAACACCGGGGAGCTGTTTTTT.

To note about this clonotype: One base away lies a much larger clone, so this may be a sequencing read error. V and J are TRBV7-9 and TRBJ1-1, with D tentatively TRBD1 (5 bases). V was pared by 5 bases and J by 2 bases, with 15 bases between. CDR3 length: 15 amino acids. Germline CDR1 reads SEHNR; CDR2 reads FQNEAQ (reference sequence). The CDR3 sequence: CASSPGAGSNTEAFF. CDR3 DNA: TGTGCCAGCAGCCCCGGGGCAGGGAGTAACACTGAAGCTTTCTTT.

In its sample, this clonotype was seen many times. CDR3 residues: CAISPGQGGFGELFF. The CDR3 nucleotides read TGTGCCATCAGTCCGGGACAGGGAGGCTTCGGGGAGCTGTTTTTT. The J gene is TRBJ2-2, the V gene TRBV10-3; TRBD1 matches 9 bases. Germline trimming cut 5 bases from V and 7 bases from J; bases unmatched to any gene: 8. CDR1 ENHRY and CDR2 SYGVKD come from the germline V gene. The CDR3 sequence is 15 residues long.

This clonotype showed up many times. V usage is TRBV20-1 and J usage is TRBJ2-3, with 7 bases fitting TRBD2. Trimming cost V 6 bases and J 1 base; bases outside gene matches: 10. From germline, CDR1 is DFQATT and CDR2 SNEGSKA (reference sequence). This CDR3 region has 15 residues. The CDR3 DNA reads as TGCAGTGCCCCCGAGGTTGCGGGAGGCACAGATACGCAGTATTTT. This gives the protein CSAPEVAGGTDTQYF.